These 26 T cell receptor beta chains were sequenced from one sample in a study of cytomegalovirus exposure and HLA in healthy donors (dated by TCRdb to about 2017). The library relied on the immunoSEQ multiplex PCR assay. A mixture of 60 forward primers for TCR Vbeta segments and 13 reverse primers for TCR Jbeta segments was used in the multiplex PCR. Entries here come from immuneACCESS through TCRdb and include only in-frame sequences with V and J called. Some clones fail to appear in such tables; in the studies checked, an unresolved V gene covers under half of the shortfall, and the cause of the remainder is unknown. Counted in this sample were under 200,000 clones; roughly 80% of them appeared once. 4% to 5.5% of the sample comes from the top ten. Sequences were obtained from PBMCs. The receptor set was obtained from a man in his thirties or forties in good health and CMV-seronegative.

The table lists this clone with a few counts. The J gene is TRBJ2-1, the V gene TRBV30, with a weak D call TRBD1 (5 bases). Looked up from germline, CDR1 is GTSNPN and CDR2 is SVGIG (reference sequence). Trimming left V 2 bases short and J 2 bases short, with 13 bases between. The CDR3 length is 15 residues. CDR3 sequence reads: CAWSSGRAPYNEQFF. CDR3 in DNA: TGTGCCTGGAGTTCGGGCAGGGCCCCCTACAATGAGCAGTTCTTC.

The chain combines TRBV5-1 with TRBJ2-7; D ambiguous. The CDR3 is 14 amino acids. Per germline, CDR1 SGHRS and CDR2 YFSETQ. Deletions cut 0 bases from V and 0 bases from J, with 7 bases between. CDR3 in DNA: TGCGCCAGCAGCTTGGCGGTAGTCTCCTACGAGCAGTACTTC. Its protein is CASSLAVVSYEQYF.

The J gene is TRBJ1-4, the V gene TRBV5-4; TRBD1 aligns across 7 bases. The germline V gene encodes CDR1 SGHNT and CDR2 YYREEE (reference sequence). CDR3 size: 12 residues. The V gene end was trimmed by 4 bases and the J gene end by 7 bases; junction bases not matched to a gene: 1. The CDR3 DNA reads as TGTGCCAGCAGCCGGACAGGTGAAAAACTGTTTTTT. The encoded protein is CASSRTGEKLFF.

The V call is TRBV7-2, the J call TRBJ2-7; weak D call: TRBD2 (5 bases). Germline loops: CDR1 SGHTA, CDR2 FQGNSA. This CDR3 spans 11 amino acids. The V end was cut by 5 bases, the J end by 7 bases, with 9 bases between. The CDR3 sequence: CASSLSGEQYF. CDR3 nucleotide sequence: TGTGCCAGCAGCCTGAGCGGAGAGCAGTACTTC. Full variable domain (outside the CDR3, taken from reference TRBV7-2 and TRBJ2-7): GAGVSQSPSNKVTEKGKDVELRCDPISGHTALYWYRQSLGQGLEFLIYFQGNSAPDKSGLPSDRFSAERTGGSVSTLTIQRTQQEDSAVYLCASSLSGEQYFGPGTRLTVT.

The chain has TRBV5-5 and TRBJ1-5; 8 nucleotides agree with TRBD1. The CDR3 totals 15 residues. CDR1 is SGHKS, CDR2 YYEKEE, per germline (reference sequence). V dropped 4 bases and J dropped 4; count of bases not matched to a gene: 7. The CDR3 reads CASSRQGASNQPQHF. In nucleotides, the CDR3 is TGTGCCAGCAGCCGCCAGGGGGCGAGTAATCAGCCCCAGCATTTT.

DNA for the CDR3: TGTGCCAGCAGCTTGGATGGGCTTAGGCAGCCCCAGCATTTT. This translates into CASSLDGLRQPQHF. The rearrangement uses TRBV5-5 and TRBJ1-5; D remains ambiguous. This CDR3 contains 14 residues. Per the germline V gene, CDR1 is SGHKS and CDR2 is YYEKEE (reference sequence). V dropped 0 bases and J dropped 7 bases, with 11 bases sitting between them.

The V and J genes are TRBV13 and TRBJ1-1; 7 nucleotides align to TRBD1. There are 15 residues in the CDR3. The junction had 5 bases not matched to a gene; V was cut back by 0 bases and J by 4 bases. CDR1 and CDR2 from the germline V gene are PRHDT and FYEKMQ (reference sequence). CDR3 sequence (DNA): TGTGCCAGCAGCTTAGGCCCAGGGGGTTTCACTGAAGCTTTCTTT. Translating it yields CASSLGPGGFTEAFF.

This rearrangement joins TRBV28 to TRBJ2-1; 10 bases align to TRBD2. The germline V gene encodes CDR1 MDHEN and CDR2 SYDVKM. With 2 bases clipped from V and 6 bases from J, the junction kept 10 bases outside the gene matches. CDR3 length: 17 amino acids. CDR3 region: CASSLGSSGSGGNEQFF. The CDR3 bases are TGTGCCAGCAGTTTAGGGTCTAGCGGGAGCGGAGGCAATGAGCAGTTCTTC.

This chain uses TRBV5-5 with TRBJ2-5; possibly TRBD2 for D (6 bases). The DNA end is more similar to TRBJ2-7, so the J call may be wrong. CDR3 size: 14 residues. Germline V gene lookup returns CDR1 SGHKS and CDR2 YYEKEE (reference sequence). This CDR3 reads CASSYTSPAYEQYF. CDR3 bases: TGTGCCAGCAGCTATACTAGCCCCGCGTACGAGCAGTACTTC.

In this sample, this clone turned up once. CDR3 nucleotide sequence: TGTGCCAGCACCTTCGGGAGGAAAGGATGGAGAATGGGTCAGCCCCAGCATTTT. This encodes CASTFGRKGWRMGQPQHF. The chain employs TRBV21-1 and TRBJ1-5. TRBV21-1 is a listed pseudogene. This CDR3 is built from 18 residues.

This chain uses TRBV5-1 with TRBJ2-1; 7 bases match TRBD2. CDR1 is SGHRS, CDR2 YFSETQ, per germline. CDR3 length: 15 residues. V was pared by 4 bases and J by 3 bases, with 7 bases of the junction left unmatched. The CDR3 DNA reads TGCGCCAGCAGCCGCTCGGGGGGTGGCTACAATGAGCAGTTCTTC. Its translation is CASSRSGGGYNEQFF. The full variable domain, completed using reference TRBV5-1 and TRBJ2-1, is KAGVTQTPRYLIKTRGQQVTLSCSPISGHRSVSWYQQTPGQGLQFLFEYFSETQRNKGNFPGRFSGRQFSNSRSEMNVSTLELGDSALYLCASSRSGGGYNEQFFGPGTRLTVL.

The chain links TRBV7-9 to TRBJ2-5, with a weak D call TRBD2 (5 bases). V was pared by 2 bases and J by 5 bases, with 12 bases between. This CDR3 region has 14 residues. Per the germline V gene, CDR1 is SEHNR and CDR2 is FQNEAQ (reference sequence). CDR3 sequence reads: CASSLNLGAETQYF. The CDR3, as DNA: TGTGCCAGCAGCTTAAATTTGGGAGCGGAGACCCAGTACTTC.

The V gene is TRBV4-3, the J gene TRBJ2-5, with D possibly being TRBD2 (6 bases). Germline V CDR1 and CDR2: LGHNA, YSLEER. The CDR3 is made up of 14 amino acids. The ends were cut back, 0 bases at V and 3 bases at J, with 8 bases in the middle. In nucleotides, the CDR3 is TGCGCCAGCAGCCAAGAACTAGCAGAAGAGACCCAGTACTTC. Residues: CASSQELAEETQYF.

The chain links TRBV11-2 to TRBJ2-1, with TRBD2 identical over 12 bases. Germline CDR1 SGHAT, CDR2 FQNNGV. This CDR3 comprises 17 residues. The junction had 16 bases not matched to a gene; V was cut back by 6 bases and J by 10 bases. DNA of the CDR3: TGTGCCAGCAGGCGAGGGGCTAGCGGGAGGGCAGCAGGGGAGCAGTTCTTC. It specifies CASRRGASGRAAGEQFF.

This clone was seen more than once but under ten times. The chain has TRBV10-3 and TRBJ2-3; D unresolved. The CDR3 sequence is 13 residues long. The germline gives CDR1 ENHRY, CDR2 SYGVKD. V was clipped by 0 bases and J by 5 bases, with 6 bases between them. The CDR3 sequence: CAISESSGDTQYF. The CDR3 DNA follows: TGTGCCATCAGTGAGTCTAGTGGAGATACGCAGTATTTT.

The rearrangement uses TRBV7-8 and TRBJ1-1; TRBD1 aligns across 7 bases. This CDR3 is 14 amino acids long. Germline V CDR1 and CDR2: SGHVS, FQNEAQ. V shed 3 bases, J shed 1 base, and the junction held 2 bases outside the gene matches. CDR3 DNA: TGTGCCAGCAGCTTTAGACAGGGGAACACTGAAGCTTTCTTT. It translates to CASSFRQGNTEAFF.

This clone has only a few counts. V is TRBV7-9 and J is TRBJ1-1; D is uncertain. CDR3 size: 15 residues. CDR1 and CDR2 from the germline V gene are SEHNR and FQNEAQ (reference sequence). V was cut by 5 bases and J by 1 base, with 14 bases left in between. The CDR3 region is CASSPRRAGNTEAFF. The CDR3 coding sequence is TGTGCCAGCAGCCCTAGGCGGGCGGGGAACACTGAAGCTTTCTTT. The full variable domain, its missing parts supplied by reference TRBV7-9 and TRBJ1-1, is DTGVSQNPRHKITKRGQNVTFRCDPISEHNRLYWYRQTLGQGPEFLTYFQNEAQLEKSRLLSDRFSAERPKGSFSTLEIQRTEQGDSAMYLCASSPRRAGNTEAFFGQGTRLTVV.

The J gene is TRBJ1-4, the V gene TRBV27; 9 positions agree with TRBD1. The CDR3 consists of 14 residues. The germline gives CDR1 MNHEY, CDR2 SMNVEV (reference sequence). J was trimmed by 6 bases and V by 7 bases; bases with no gene match: 6. CDR3 sequence (DNA): TGTGCCAGCATGATAACAGGGGGCTATGAAAAACTGTTTTTT. Translated: CASMITGGYEKLFF.

This sequence joins TRBV6-1 and TRBJ2-7; TRBD2 matches 8 bases. V dropped 7 bases and J dropped 5; count of bases not matched to a gene: 13. The germline gives CDR1 MNHNS, CDR2 SASEGT. The CDR3 covers 15 residues. The CDR3 region is CASIPPGLVPHEQYF. The CDR3 nucleotides are TGTGCCAGCATTCCCCCGGGACTAGTACCGCACGAGCAGTACTTC.

The chain couples TRBV30 to TRBJ1-5; D is unresolved. V was cut by 6 bases and J by 3 bases, with 6 bases left in between. CDR1 is GTSNPN, CDR2 SVGIG, per germline (reference sequence). This CDR3 region has 11 residues. DNA of the CDR3: TGTGCCTGCGGGTACAATCAGCCCCAGCATTTT. This encodes CACGYNQPQHF.

The rearrangement joins TRBV6-1 to TRBJ2-1; D is possibly TRBD2 (6 bases). Germline V gene lookup returns CDR1 MNHNS and CDR2 SASEGT. The CDR3 is 12 residues long. V was trimmed by 8 bases and J by 9 bases, leaving 14 bases between them. The CDR3, as DNA: TGTGCCAGCGGCACTCTAGCGTGTGAGCAGTTCTTC. Protein sequence: CASGTLACEQFF.

The chain employs TRBV29-1 and TRBJ2-5; D is possibly TRBD2 (7 bases). This CDR3 spans 16 amino acids. V was pared by 4 bases and J by 5 bases, with 23 bases between. The V gene's germline CDR1 is SQVTM and CDR2 ANQGSEA. In DNA, the CDR3 is TGCAGCGTTGCCCCGAGAAGGGGGGGTATAACGGAGACCCAGTACTTC. The encoded protein is CSVAPRRGGITETQYF.

The rearrangement joins TRBV5-1 to TRBJ2-2, with TRBD1 matching 8 bases. CDR3 length: 15 amino acids. The germline V gene encodes CDR1 SGHRS and CDR2 YFSETQ. J lost 3 bases, V lost 4 bases, and 5 bases had no gene match. The CDR3 is CASSRGQGHTGELFF. CDR3 coding DNA: TGCGCCAGCAGCCGAGGACAGGGACACACCGGGGAGCTGTTTTTT.

The V call is TRBV6-1, the J call TRBJ1-5; the D is unclear. Germline V gene data show CDR1 as MNHNS and CDR2 as SASEGT. The V and J ends lost 4 bases and 6 bases respectively, with 10 bases between them. This CDR3 spans 13 amino acids. The CDR3 protein is CASSAGGSQPQHF. Here the CDR3 DNA reads TGTGCCAGCAGTGCGGGAGGGAGTCAGCCCCAGCATTTT.

The J gene is TRBJ1-1, the V gene TRBV7-2; D is perhaps TRBD1 (5 bases). The CDR3 runs 14 residues. The germline V and J ends were trimmed by 6 bases and 5 bases, with 16 bases remaining between them. Per germline, CDR1 SGHTA and CDR2 FQGNSA. CDR3 sequence reads: CASREGPKGTEAFF. The CDR3, as DNA: TGTGCCAGCAGGGAGGGACCCAAGGGGACTGAAGCTTTCTTT.

The chain has TRBV29-1 and TRBJ1-6; D uncertain. Germline assignment: CDR1 SQVTM and CDR2 ANQGSEA. Trimming stripped 4 bases from V and 5 bases from J, with 9 bases between. The CDR3 spans 13 residues. Here the CDR3 DNA reads TGCAGCGTTGGAGGCGGAGATAATTCACCCCTCCACTTT. Translation: CSVGGGDNSPLHF.